The 28 T cell receptor beta chains in this list originate from one sample, sequenced in a study of blood T cell repertoires in COVID-19. Profiling relied on immunoSEQ multiplex PCR, and the TCRdb table lists in-frame clones only, not all of them. The sample shows 20,000 to 25,000 clones, around nine tenths of them seen only once. Sequenced sample: peripheral blood. These TCRs come from a woman aged 70-85 years with active COVID-19.

This clone was detected once. The chain couples TRBV6-4 to TRBJ2-6, with a weak D call TRBD1 (5 bases). The CDR3 totals 15 residues. Trimming removed 2 bases at V and 3 bases at J, with 8 bases between. Germline values: CDR1 MRHNA, CDR2 SNTAGT. The CDR3 nucleotides are TGTGCCAGCAGTGACGGGGCAGTTGGGGCCAACGTCCTGACTTTC. Its translation: CASSDGAVGANVLTF.

The chain uses TRBV19 and TRBJ2-7; 11 bases fit TRBD1. Trimming removed 8 bases from V and 3 bases from J; junction bases left unmatched: 3. Germline CDR1 and CDR2: LNHDA and SQIVND (reference sequence). The CDR3 consists of 13 residues. The chain's CDR3 is CASAGTGGYEQYF. In DNA form, the CDR3 reads TGTGCCAGTGCTGGGACAGGGGGCTACGAGCAGTACTTC.

The rearrangement links TRBV4-1 to TRBJ1-1, with 10 positions matching TRBD1. The V and J ends lost 3 bases and 5 bases, in that order; junction bases with no gene match: 3. Germline V CDR1 and CDR2: MGHRA, YSYEKL. The CDR3 totals 14 residues. As DNA, the CDR3 is TGCGCCAGCAGCCACGGGACAGGGGATACTGAAGCTTTCTTT. Protein product: CASSHGTGDTEAFF.

This clone showed up just a few times. The gene calls are TRBV9 and TRBJ1-2; D is perhaps TRBD1 (5 bases). The germline V and J ends were trimmed by 8 bases and 8 bases, with 13 bases remaining between them. CDR1 and CDR2 from the germline V gene are SGDLS and YYNGEE. The length of the CDR3 is 11 residues. Written as DNA, the CDR3 is TGTGCCAGTCGGGGGGTCTTCGGCTACACCTTC. Protein product: CASRGVFGYTF.

V usage is TRBV11-2 and J usage is TRBJ1-1, with unresolved D. Germline V gene data show CDR1 as SGHAT and CDR2 as FQNNGV. The V end was cut by 4 bases, the J end by 0 bases, with 12 bases between. The CDR3 is made up of 15 amino acids. The CDR3: CASSSGKGMNTEAFF. The CDR3, as DNA: TGTGCCAGCAGCTCCGGGAAGGGCATGAACACTGAAGCTTTCTTT.

This sequence joins TRBV5-1 and TRBJ2-7, with a weak D call TRBD1 (6 bases). Trimming shortened V by 4 bases and J by 5 bases, and 16 bases separated the two germline ends. This CDR3 is built from 14 residues. CDR1 and CDR2 (germline): SGHRS, YFSETQ. CDR3 sequence (DNA): TGCGCCAGCAGCCTGGACAGCCCTCTGGACGAGCAGTACTTC. Translation gives CASSLDSPLDEQYF.

The rearrangement uses TRBV2 and TRBJ2-7; TRBD1 matches 7 bases. The CDR3 extends over 13 amino acids. V was pared by 8 bases and J by 4 bases, with 8 bases of the junction left unmatched. The germline V gene encodes CDR1 SNHLY and CDR2 FYNNEI. The CDR3 DNA is TGTGCCAGCTCGCAGGGACAGCTATACGAGCAGTACTTC. Protein: CASSQGQLYEQYF.

The chain has TRBV4-1 and TRBJ2-2; the match to TRBD1 covers 8 bases. CDR1 and CDR2 (germline): MGHRA, YSYEKL. The junction had 4 bases not matched to a gene; V was cut back by 4 bases and J by 0 bases. The CDR3 loop spans 16 amino acids. The CDR3 spells CASSRPGQANTGELFF. Here the CDR3 DNA reads TGCGCCAGCAGCCGCCCGGGACAGGCGAACACCGGGGAGCTGTTTTTT.

This rearrangement joins TRBV27 to TRBJ1-2; 9 bases agree with TRBD1. J was trimmed by 7 bases and V by 2 bases; bases with no gene match: 5. CDR1 and CDR2 from the germline V gene are MNHEY and SMNVEV (reference sequence). The CDR3 runs 14 residues. CDR3 sequence (DNA): TGTGCCAGCAGTTTAGGGGACAGGGTAGGTGGCTACACCTTC. Translating gives CASSLGDRVGGYTF.

This clone is labeled medium-sized (0.01 to 0.1%). The J gene is TRBJ2-5, the V gene TRBV7-3; TRBD1 matches 7 bases. Germline V lookup: CDR1 SGHTA, CDR2 FQGTGA. This CDR3 is built from 15 residues. With 5 bases clipped from V and 4 bases from J, the junction kept 10 bases outside the gene matches. CDR3 residues: CASSPTGTWGETQYF. CDR3 nucleotide sequence: TGTGCCAGCAGCCCGACAGGGACCTGGGGAGAGACCCAGTACTTC.

This chain uses TRBV28 with TRBJ2-1, with D possibly TRBD2 on 5 matching bases. The CDR3 consists of 12 residues. V was shortened by 7 bases and J by 3 bases, with 7 bases between the two germline ends. Germline V gene data show CDR1 as MDHEN and CDR2 as SYDVKM. CDR3 DNA: TGTGCCAGCAAAACTAGCTACAATGAGCAGTTCTTC. It specifies CASKTSYNEQFF.

This clone has only one observation. This chain links TRBV20-1 with TRBJ1-1; no clear D gene. Per the germline V gene, CDR1 is DFQATT and CDR2 is SNEGSKA (reference sequence). This CDR3 is 12 amino acids long. V was cut by 3 bases and J by 5 bases, with 10 bases left in between. CDR3 in amino acids: CSASLGGTEAFF. As DNA, the CDR3 is TGCAGTGCTAGTCTGGGAGGGACTGAAGCTTTCTTT.

This clone appeared a single time. This chain uses TRBV3-1 (or the pseudogene TRBV3-2) with TRBJ2-4; a possible D gene is TRBD1 (7 bases). The CDR3 spans 15 residues. Germline V gene sequence: CDR1 LGHDT, CDR2 YNNKEL (reference sequence). Deletions cut 4 bases from V and 0 bases from J, with 10 bases between. The CDR3 nucleotides are TGTGCCAGCAGCCCGCAGGGGGGAGCCAAAAACATTCAGTACTTC. It codes for CASSPQGGAKNIQYF.

The chain recombines TRBV5-6 with TRBJ2-3; 15 nucleotides line up with TRBD2. The CDR3 covers 16 residues. Germline values: CDR1 SGHDT, CDR2 YYEEEE. V shed 5 bases and J 4 bases; nucleotides not matched to a gene: 5. For the CDR3, the DNA is TGTGCCAGCAGTTGGACTAGCGGGGGGGCGGCAGATACGCAGTATTTT. This codes for CASSWTSGGAADTQYF.

In its sample, this clone was seen once. V usage is TRBV9 and J usage is TRBJ1-2; no definite D call. Trimming cost V 0 bases and J 6 bases, with 12 bases left between them. There are 14 residues in the CDR3. Germline V CDR1 and CDR2: SGDLS, YYNGEE. CDR3 bases: TGTGCCAGCAGCGTAGTCACACAGAGCAATGGCTACACCTTC. As protein: CASSVVTQSNGYTF.

V and J are TRBV19 and TRBJ1-5; 9 nucleotides agree with TRBD1. Losses at the gene ends were 5 bases for V and 7 bases for J; bases not matched to a gene: 6. In germline, CDR1 is LNHDA, CDR2 SQIVND (reference sequence). This CDR3 has 14 amino acids. CDR3 sequence reads: CASSHRGLRQPQHF. The CDR3 DNA sequence: TGTGCCAGTAGTCACAGGGGGCTACGACAGCCCCAGCATTTT.

V usage is TRBV4-2 and J usage is TRBJ2-7; 8 positions agree with TRBD2. The CDR3 has 16 residues. CDR1 is LGHNA and CDR2 is YNFKEQ in the germline V gene. Trimming cost V 0 bases and J 2 bases; bases outside gene matches: 6. The CDR3 reads CASSQEGAGGPYEQYF. The CDR3, as DNA: TGTGCCAGCAGCCAAGAAGGGGCGGGGGGCCCCTACGAGCAGTACTTC.

The V gene is TRBV5-4, the J gene TRBJ2-1, with 8 bases that match TRBD1. The CDR3 has 14 residues. V was clipped by 7 bases and J by 7 bases; unmatched bases: 10. The germline V gene has CDR1 SGHNT and CDR2 YYREEE (reference sequence). CDR3 DNA: TGTGCCAGCGCCAGGACAGGGATAGAAAATGAGCAGTTCTTC. It encodes CASARTGIENEQFF.

V usage is TRBV4-1 and J usage is TRBJ2-7; a weak D match, TRBD2 (6 bases). The CDR3 sequence is 16 residues long. Trimming shortened V by 1 base and J by 4 bases, and 17 bases separated the two germline ends. Germline V gene lookup returns CDR1 MGHRA and CDR2 YSYEKL. The CDR3 loop is CASSQGEGTSWYEQYF. CDR3 DNA: TGCGCCAGCAGCCAAGGGGAAGGGACTTCTTGGTACGAGCAGTACTTC.

The chain uses TRBV7-8 and TRBJ1-1; 9 positions match TRBD1. This CDR3 has 14 amino acids. Germline V CDR1 and CDR2: SGHVS, FQNEAQ. The J segment lost 4 bases and the V segment lost 6 bases, leaving 6 bases of the junction unmatched. The chain's CDR3 is CASSYRGHGTEAFF. The CDR3 DNA reads TGTGCCAGCAGTTACAGGGGGCATGGCACTGAAGCTTTCTTT. The full variable domain, in which reference TRBV7-8 and TRBJ1-1 provide the parts outside the CDR3, is GAGVSQSPRYKVAKRGQDVALRCDPISGHVSLFWYQQALGQGPEFLTYFQNEAQLDKSGLPSDRFFAERPEGSVSTLKIQRTQQEDSAVYLCASSYRGHGTEAFFGQGTRLTVV.

The chain carries TRBV6-2 or TRBV6-3 and TRBJ2-6, with D unclear. CDR3 length: 17 amino acids. The germline CDR1 and CDR2 sequences are MNHEY and SVGEGT. V lost 2 bases, J lost 4 bases, and 15 bases lay in between. CDR3 sequence (DNA): TGTGCCAGCAGTTACAAGCAGCACCGGGTGGGGGCCAACGTCCTGACTTTC. Amino acids: CASSYKQHRVGANVLTF.

The rearrangement uses TRBV2 and TRBJ2-7; 11 bases are shared with TRBD2. V lost 4 bases and J lost 2; bases outside the gene matches: 7. The germline CDR1 and CDR2 sequences are SNHLY and FYNNEI. This CDR3 has 16 amino acids. The CDR3 is CASSGSSGGSPYEQYF. The CDR3 nucleotides are TGTGCCAGCAGTGGGTCTAGCGGGGGGAGTCCCTACGAGCAGTACTTC.

The chain joins TRBV19 to TRBJ1-6; D is possibly TRBD1 (6 bases). The CDR3 spans 14 residues. CDR1 and CDR2 (germline): LNHDA, SQIVND (reference sequence). V was pared by 5 bases and J by 3 bases, with 8 bases between. The CDR3 reads CASSARGYNSPLHF. The CDR3, as DNA: TGTGCCAGTAGTGCCAGGGGCTATAATTCACCCCTCCACTTT.

This clone was picked up one time. The rearrangement uses TRBV3-1 (or the pseudogene TRBV3-2) and TRBJ1-6; the D gene is possibly TRBD1 (6 bases). Germline lookup yields CDR1 LGHDT and CDR2 YNNKEL (reference sequence). The CDR3 is 12 residues long. The ends were cut back, 4 bases at V and 9 bases at J, with 7 bases in the middle. The CDR3 loop reads CASSLQGSPLHF. Written as DNA, the CDR3 is TGTGCCAGCAGCCTACAGGGTTCACCCCTCCACTTT.

This rearrangement joins TRBV3-1 (or the pseudogene TRBV3-2) to TRBJ1-3; perhaps TRBD1 as D (5 bases). Germline CDR1 and CDR2: LGHDT and YNNKEL (reference sequence). Trimming removed 6 bases at V and 0 bases at J, with 9 bases between. CDR3 size: 14 residues. The CDR3 is CASRQEGSGNTIYF. For the CDR3, the DNA is TGTGCCAGCAGACAGGAAGGCTCTGGAAACACCATATATTTT.

The V call is TRBV2, the J call TRBJ1-6, with a tentative D call TRBD1 (6 bases). The CDR3 extends over 13 amino acids. In germline, CDR1 is SNHLY, CDR2 FYNNEI. Trimming shortened V by 8 bases and J by 7 bases, and 12 bases separated the two germline ends. CDR3 bases: TGTGCCAGCCAGGACAGCCGGAATTCACCCCTCCACTTT. Its protein product is CASQDSRNSPLHF.

The CDR3 DNA is TGTGCCAGCAGCGTAATGGGGTTAGCGGAAGAGACCCAGTACTTC. Protein: CASSVMGLAEETQYF. The rearrangement links TRBV9 to TRBJ2-5, with D tentatively TRBD2 (6 bases). Germline V lookup: CDR1 SGDLS, CDR2 YYNGEE. V lost 1 base to trimming and J lost 3 bases, with 13 bases between them. The CDR3 runs to 15 residues. The full variable domain, with the rest looked up from reference TRBV9 and TRBJ2-5, is DSGVTQTPKHLITATGQRVTLRCSPRSGDLSVYWYQQSLDQGLQFLIQYYNGEERAKGNILERFSAQQFPDLHSELNLSSLELGDSALYFCASSVMGLAEETQYFGPGTRLLVL.

With respect to this clone: An end of the junction differs from the germline gene, which may be a read error. This sequence joins TRBV5-1 and TRBJ2-5, with 10 bases identical to TRBD2. Germline CDR1 reads SGHRS; CDR2 reads YFSETQ. The CDR3 has 15 residues. CDR3: CASSREGLAGDPKDF. The CDR3 DNA reads TGCGCCAGCAGCAGGGAGGGGCTAGCGGGGGACCCCAAGGACTTC.